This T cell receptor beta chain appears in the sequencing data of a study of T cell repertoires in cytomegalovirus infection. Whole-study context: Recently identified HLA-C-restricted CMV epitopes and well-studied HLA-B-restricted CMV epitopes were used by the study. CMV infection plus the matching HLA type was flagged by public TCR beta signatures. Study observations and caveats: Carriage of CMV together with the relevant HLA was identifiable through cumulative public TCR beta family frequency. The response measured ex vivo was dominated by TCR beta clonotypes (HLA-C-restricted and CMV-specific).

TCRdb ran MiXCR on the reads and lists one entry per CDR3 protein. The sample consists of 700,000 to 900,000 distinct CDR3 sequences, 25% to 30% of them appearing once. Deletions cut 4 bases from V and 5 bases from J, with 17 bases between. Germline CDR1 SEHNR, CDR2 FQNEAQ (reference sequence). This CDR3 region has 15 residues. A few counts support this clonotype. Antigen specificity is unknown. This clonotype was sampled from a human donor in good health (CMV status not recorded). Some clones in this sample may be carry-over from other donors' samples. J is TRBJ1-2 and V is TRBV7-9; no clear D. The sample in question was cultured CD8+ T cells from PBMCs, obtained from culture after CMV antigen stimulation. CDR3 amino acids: CASSSRIDGEYGYTF. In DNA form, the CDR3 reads TGTGCCAGCAGCTCACGCATCGACGGAGAGTATGGCTACACCTTC.